The TCR beta chain under discussion was sequenced for a study of blood T cell repertoires in COVID-19. Study details: The United States, Italy and Spain provided the acute and convalescent COVID-19 samples.

Unmatched junction bases numbered 6, after V lost 6 bases and J lost 4 bases. Looked up from germline, CDR1 is KGHSH and CDR2 is LQKENI. The CDR3 is 14 residues long. Under the authors' procedure: Reference gene primer amplification gave nucleated cell count estimates. TCRdb's copy holds only in-frame clones and misses some; the assay was immunoSEQ multiplex PCR. That table gives V, J and clone size, and the DNA gave D and trimming. The repertoire has some 260,000 clones, around 90% of them found once; the top ten carry 3%. V gene TRBV18 combines with J gene TRBJ1-2, with 9 positions matching TRBD1. The sequence was collected from a young man with active or convalescent COVID-19. Sequenced material: peripheral blood. CDR3 sequence (DNA): TGTGCCAGCTCGTCGGACAGGGGATTCTATGGCTACACCTTC. As protein: CASSSDRGFYGYTF.